This TCR beta chain came from a study of T-cell memory formation after mild COVID-19. Whole-study context: For the most part, TCR clusters were specific to one donor.

One entry per CDR3 protein, called by TCRdb with MiXCR from the 5' RACE reads. The sample has over 300,000 distinct CDR3 sequences, around a fifth seen once. This clonotype was detected ten times or more. Germline V gives CDR1 SGHAT, CDR2 FQNNGV. V gave up 5 bases and J gave up 3 bases, with 10 bases separating them. The CDR3 loop spans 13 amino acids. The sample comprised PBMCs or a T cell subset sorted from them (not recorded which). This sequence originates from a man aged 18 to 29 who had mild COVID-19 (a few samples of this study predate the infection). Cell type and time point are not known. The chain recombines TRBV11-2 with TRBJ1-2; D is unclear. CDR3 nucleotides: TGTGCCAGCAGCCAAGACCCCGACTATGGCTACACCTTC. Translation gives CASSQDPDYGYTF.